The 29 T cell receptor beta chains given below trace back to one sample, sequenced in a study of cytomegalovirus exposure and HLA in healthy donors. Repertoires were generated with immunoSEQ multiplex PCR, while TCRdb's copy carries only in-frame clones and drops some. This table has about 240,000 clones, approximately 84% appearing once. The material sequenced was PBMCs. These TCRs come from a woman between 25 and 40 years old in good health and CMV-seropositive.

J is TRBJ1-1 and V is TRBV5-1; tentatively, D is TRBD1 (6 bases). V lost 4 bases to trimming and J lost 4 bases, with 17 bases between them. The CDR3 is made up of 15 amino acids. Germline CDR1 and CDR2: SGHRS and YFSETQ. CDR3 amino acids: CASSATTGFGTEAFF. CDR3 in DNA: TGCGCCAGCAGCGCCACAACAGGGTTCGGCACTGAAGCTTTCTTT.

The chain links TRBV19 to TRBJ2-7; 12 bases fit TRBD2. Unmatched junction bases numbered 8, after V lost 6 bases and J lost 2 bases. CDR3 length: 16 residues. Germline V gene lookup returns CDR1 LNHDA and CDR2 SQIVND (reference sequence). CDR3 coding DNA: TGTGCCAGTAGCAAGGGCCTAGCGGGAGGGACCTACGAGCAGTACTTC. Encoded protein: CASSKGLAGGTYEQYF. The variable domain in full, completed from reference TRBV19 and TRBJ2-7, reads DGGITQSPKYLFRKEGQNVTLSCEQNLNHDAMYWYRQDPGQGLRLIYYSQIVNDFQKGDIAEGYSVSREKKESFPLTVTSAQKNPTAFYLCASSKGLAGGTYEQYFGPGTRLTVT.

The V call is TRBV7-8, the J call TRBJ1-1; 9 bases fit TRBD1. With 0 bases clipped from V and 8 bases from J, the junction kept 4 bases outside the gene matches. The germline gives CDR1 SGHVS, CDR2 FQNEAQ. The CDR3 is 14 amino acids. Here the CDR3 reads CASSLAQGTGEAFF. The DNA for the CDR3 is TGTGCCAGCAGCTTAGCGCAAGGGACAGGGGAAGCTTTCTTT. Drawing the rest from reference TRBV7-8 and TRBJ1-1, the complete variable domain is GAGVSQSPRYKVAKRGQDVALRCDPISGHVSLFWYQQALGQGPEFLTYFQNEAQLDKSGLPSDRFFAERPEGSVSTLKIQRTQQEDSAVYLCASSLAQGTGEAFFGQGTRLTVV.

This chain joins TRBV5-1 and TRBJ2-7, with 7 bases lining up with TRBD2. From germline, CDR1 is SGHRS and CDR2 YFSETQ. The CDR3 is 17 amino acids. The J segment lost 7 bases and the V segment lost 0 bases, leaving 16 bases of the junction unmatched. Here the CDR3 reads CASSLGGGSRRLREQYF. The CDR3 DNA reads as TGCGCCAGCAGCTTGGGTGGCGGGAGCCGGCGCCTGAGGGAGCAGTACTTC.

This clone is a singleton in its sample. Other nucleotide sequences from this sample produce the same CDR3. The J gene is TRBJ1-5, the V gene TRBV5-1, with TRBD1 identical over 7 bases. V lost 0 bases, J lost 3 bases, and 6 bases stayed unmatched. The CDR3 covers 16 residues. CDR1 SGHRS and CDR2 YFSETQ come from the germline V gene. CDR3 sequence (DNA): TGCGCCAGCAGCTTGGATGGGACAGCGTACAATCAGCCCCAGCATTTT. Translation gives CASSLDGTAYNQPQHF.

The CDR3 here is CASSSLGGVTGELFF. For the CDR3, the DNA is TGTGCCAGCAGCTCTTTGGGGGGAGTCACCGGGGAGCTGTTTTTT. V and J are TRBV7-2 and TRBJ2-2; weak D call: TRBD2 (6 bases). The V and J ends lost 4 bases and 4 bases respectively, with 13 bases between them. The length of the CDR3 is 15 residues. Germline lookup yields CDR1 SGHTA and CDR2 FQGNSA. The entire variable domain, with the rest obtained from reference TRBV7-2 and TRBJ2-2, is as follows: GAGVSQSPSNKVTEKGKDVELRCDPISGHTALYWYRQSLGQGLEFLIYFQGNSAPDKSGLPSDRFSAERTGGSVSTLTIQRTQQEDSAVYLCASSSLGGVTGELFFGEGSRLTVL.

The chain has TRBV5-1 and TRBJ2-1; 13 nucleotides line up with TRBD2. The CDR3 extends over 16 amino acids. Trimming cost V 3 bases and J 5 bases; bases outside gene matches: 5. CDR1 is SGHRS, CDR2 YFSETQ, per germline. The CDR3 bases are TGCGCCAGCAGCTATACTAGCGGGAGGGTAAACAATGAGCAGTTCTTC. Amino acid sequence: CASSYTSGRVNNEQFF. Filled out from reference TRBV5-1 and TRBJ2-1, the complete variable domain reads KAGVTQTPRYLIKTRGQQVTLSCSPISGHRSVSWYQQTPGQGLQFLFEYFSETQRNKGNFPGRFSGRQFSNSRSEMNVSTLELGDSALYLCASSYTSGRVNNEQFFGPGTRLTVL.

This chain joins TRBV15 and TRBJ2-5; no clear D. CDR3 size: 14 residues. The V end lost 1 base, the J end lost 2 bases, and 8 bases lay between the germline ends. Germline CDR1 LNHNV, CDR2 YYDKDF (reference sequence). The CDR3 sequence is CATSRVLRQETQYF. The DNA of the CDR3 is TGTGCCACCAGCAGAGTACTCCGACAAGAGACCCAGTACTTC.

CDR3 sequence reads: CASSLSRYEQYF. In DNA form, the CDR3 reads TGTGCCAGCAGTTTATCCCGCTACGAGCAGTACTTC. The rearrangement uses TRBV28 and TRBJ2-7; D remains unclear. V shed 1 base and J shed 3 bases, with 4 bases lying between them. Germline CDR1 MDHEN, CDR2 SYDVKM. This CDR3 is built from 12 residues.

The chain employs TRBV10-3 and TRBJ1-4; D gene ambiguous. Trimming removed 10 bases at V and 8 bases at J, with 17 bases between. The germline V gene encodes CDR1 ENHRY and CDR2 SYGVKD. The CDR3 runs 13 residues. The CDR3 region has the DNA TGTGCCACCTCGGTGGAGAATGGAGAAAAACTGTTTTTT. Translating it yields CATSVENGEKLFF.

The chain couples TRBV10-2 to TRBJ2-7; D call uncertain. V was trimmed by 2 bases and J by 0 bases, leaving 8 bases between them. The germline V gene encodes CDR1 WSHSY and CDR2 SAAADI. This CDR3 is 14 amino acids long. The DNA for the CDR3 is TGCGCCAGCAGTGAGCCCCCTAGCTCCTACGAGCAGTACTTC. This sequence encodes CASSEPPSSYEQYF.

This clone was recorded only once. The V call is TRBV10-3, the J call TRBJ2-7; 8 bases match TRBD2. CDR3 length: 17 residues. Trimming cost V 0 bases and J 5 bases; bases outside gene matches: 12. Germline lookup yields CDR1 ENHRY and CDR2 SYGVKD. The CDR3 loop is CAISESRLAGKVDEQYF. CDR3 sequence (DNA): TGTGCCATCAGTGAGTCGCGGCTAGCGGGTAAAGTGGACGAGCAGTACTTC.

V and J are TRBV27 and TRBJ2-2, with D perhaps TRBD2 (5 bases). Trimming cost V 5 bases and J 0 bases, with 7 bases left between them. The germline V gene encodes CDR1 MNHEY and CDR2 SMNVEV (reference sequence). This CDR3 has 14 residues. The CDR3, as DNA: TGTGCCAGCAGTGAGGGTACGAACACCGGGGAGCTGTTTTTT. This gives the protein CASSEGTNTGELFF.

V and J are TRBV30 and TRBJ1-1; TRBD1 aligns across 7 bases. CDR1 is GTSNPN, CDR2 SVGIG, per germline (reference sequence). CDR3 length equals 12 residues. V shed 8 bases, J shed 1 base, and the junction held 4 bases outside the gene matches. CDR3 sequence: CAGRQGNTEAFF. DNA for the CDR3: TGTGCCGGCAGACAGGGGAACACTGAAGCTTTCTTT.

V gene TRBV4-1 combines with J gene TRBJ1-1; TRBD1 is a possible D gene (6 bases). CDR3 length equals 15 residues. The germline CDR1 and CDR2 sequences are MGHRA and YSYEKL. V was pared by 3 bases and J by 4 bases, with 15 bases between. The CDR3 here is CASSQGIGTITEAFF. DNA for the CDR3: TGCGCCAGCAGCCAGGGGATAGGGACAATCACTGAAGCTTTCTTT.

This clone was picked up one time. CDR3 in amino acids: CAHTRDRGRFYTGELFF. Here the CDR3 DNA reads TGTGCCCATACGAGGGACAGGGGGCGATTTTACACCGGGGAGCTGTTTTTT. The J gene is TRBJ2-2, the V gene TRBV2; 12 bases fit TRBD1. The CDR3 has 17 amino acids. Germline V lookup: CDR1 SNHLY, CDR2 FYNNEI. The J segment lost 3 bases and the V segment lost 11 bases, leaving 13 bases of the junction unmatched.

This chain links TRBV4-2 with TRBJ2-2, with 8 bases that match TRBD2. The CDR3 length is 14 residues. Losses at the gene ends were 4 bases for V and 5 bases for J; bases not matched to a gene: 3. CDR1 LGHNA and CDR2 YNFKEQ come from the germline V gene. CDR3: CASSPRGGTGELFF. DNA of the CDR3: TGTGCCAGCAGCCCTCGGGGGGGGACCGGGGAGCTGTTTTTT.

This clone was counted a few times. A read error may produce the germline difference seen at one junction end. The chain uses TRBV2 and TRBJ2-3; 9 positions match TRBD2. The V gene's germline CDR1 is SNHLY and CDR2 FYNNEI. The CDR3 extends over 10 amino acids. The CDR3 reads CASSEGLARF. CDR3 DNA sequence: TGTGCCAGCAGTGAGGGACTAGCTCGTTTT.

This chain uses TRBV7-6 with TRBJ2-2; tentative D call: TRBD1 (6 bases). The CDR3 runs 15 residues. V gave up 2 bases and J gave up 0 bases, with 7 bases separating them. In germline, CDR1 is SGHVS, CDR2 FNYEAQ. The CDR3 coding sequence is TGTGCCAGCAGCTTAAACAGGGCGAACACCGGGGAGCTGTTTTTT. It translates to CASSLNRANTGELFF.

This clone was seen more than once but under ten times. The chain uses TRBV7-8 and TRBJ1-1; D remains ambiguous. Germline CDR1 SGHVS, CDR2 FQNEAQ. The V gene lost 1 base and the J gene lost 5 bases, with 5 bases spanning the gap. The CDR3 is 12 amino acids. CDR3 nucleotides: TGTGCCAGCAGCTTAGTTCAGACTGAAGCTTTCTTT. Translated: CASSLVQTEAFF.

The chain recombines TRBV29-1 with TRBJ2-7, with 7 bases matching TRBD1. Germline-derived CDR1 and CDR2 are SQVTM and ANQGSEA. CDR3 length: 13 residues. The V and J ends lost 6 bases and 7 bases, in that order; junction bases with no gene match: 12. CDR3 sequence reads: CSVPQQGTGEQYF. In DNA form, the CDR3 reads TGCAGCGTGCCCCAACAGGGGACGGGGGAGCAGTACTTC.

V gene TRBV7-9 combines with J gene TRBJ2-1; 7 bases are a match to TRBD1. CDR3 length equals 11 residues. CDR1 and CDR2 from the germline V gene are SEHNR and FQNEAQ (reference sequence). The ends lost 8 bases at V and 12 bases at J; junction bases unmatched: 7. The CDR3: CASSTGRRQFF. The CDR3 bases are TGTGCCAGCTCGACAGGGCGAAGGCAGTTCTTC.

This chain joins TRBV19 and TRBJ2-7; 8 nucleotides match TRBD1. V trimming: 2 bases; J trimming: 4 bases; junction bases outside the gene matches: 4. The CDR3 length is 14 residues. From germline, CDR1 is LNHDA and CDR2 SQIVND (reference sequence). The CDR3 protein is CASSITDRGYEQYF. DNA of the CDR3: TGTGCCAGTAGTATAACCGACAGGGGATACGAGCAGTACTTC.

Only one count was recorded for this clone. The J gene is TRBJ1-1, the V gene TRBV11-2; tentatively, D is TRBD1 (5 bases). The CDR3 covers 14 residues. V lost 6 bases and J lost 1, with 12 bases in between. CDR1 and CDR2 from the germline V gene are SGHAT and FQNNGV. CDR3 loop: CASRRLGQNTEAFF. In DNA form, the CDR3 reads TGTGCCAGCAGACGCCTGGGGCAGAACACTGAAGCTTTCTTT.

The chain links TRBV4-1 to TRBJ1-1; 9 bases are shared with TRBD1. This CDR3 comprises 18 residues. V lost 4 bases, J lost 1 base, and 13 bases stayed unmatched. CDR1 and CDR2 from the germline V gene are MGHRA and YSYEKL. The CDR3 sequence is CASSLRDRVVEWNTEAFF. In nucleotides, the CDR3 is TGCGCCAGCAGCCTCCGGGACAGGGTTGTAGAGTGGAACACTGAAGCTTTCTTT.

This clone was detected once. The J gene is TRBJ1-3, the V gene TRBV4-1; D not resolved. V lost 0 bases, J lost 0 bases, and 15 bases lay in between. The CDR3 has 18 residues. Per the germline V gene, CDR1 is MGHRA and CDR2 is YSYEKL. DNA for the CDR3: TGCGCCAGCAGCCAAGAAACTCTGAGGATGGACTCTGGAAACACCATATATTTT. Its protein product is CASSQETLRMDSGNTIYF.

The genes are TRBV10-3 and TRBJ1-1; D possibly corresponds to TRBD1 (6 bases). The CDR3 runs 14 residues. Germline lookup yields CDR1 ENHRY and CDR2 SYGVKD. The V end lost 4 bases, the J end lost 1 base, and 10 bases lay between the germline ends. CDR3 in DNA: TGTGCCATCAGTGGGACGACAGGGAACACTGAAGCTTTCTTT. It yields the protein CAISGTTGNTEAFF.

This chain connects TRBV5-1 to TRBJ2-3; tentatively, D is TRBD2 (6 bases). V was pared by 4 bases and J by 1 base, with 13 bases between. Germline lookup yields CDR1 SGHRS and CDR2 YFSETQ. This CDR3 spans 15 amino acids. As DNA, the CDR3 is TGCGCCAGCAGCCTGCGTGGCGGGGGCACAGATACGCAGTATTTT. Translating it yields CASSLRGGGTDTQYF.

This chain connects TRBV10-1 to TRBJ2-3; 10 positions match TRBD1. The germline V gene has CDR1 WNHNN and CDR2 SYGVQD (reference sequence). Trimming took 2 bases from V and 7 from J; bases not matched to a gene: 9. This CDR3 region has 16 residues. CDR3 sequence: CASSEIRDRGRNTQYF. CDR3 nucleotides: TGCGCCAGCAGTGAGATTAGGGACAGGGGAAGGAATACGCAGTATTTT.